At least ten counts were recorded for the clone carrying this T cell receptor (beta chain). Its target is unknown. The library was built from roughly 400 ng RNA with molecular barcoded adaptors for alpha/delta and beta/gamma chains. A single record per CDR3 protein comes from TCRdb applying MiXCR to the reads. Seen here are tens of thousands of distinct CDR3 sequences, over 11% observed once, and the top ten hold less than 9%. This entry is derived from a study of read filtering for tumor transcriptome and immune sequencing. Overall study context: Transcriptome libraries were built from DNase-treated RNA. Study findings and constraints: IR-seq and RNA-seq agreed better without single-read clonotypes. The sorted CD138-negative fraction was a mixed bone marrow immune population, not purified T cells. IR-seq captured clonotypes deeper and more reliably than RNA-seq.

Per germline, CDR1 ENHRY and CDR2 SYGVKD. The V and J ends lost 7 bases and 6 bases, in that order; junction bases with no gene match: 4. The CDR3 runs 14 residues. Sequenced: a population of CD138-negative cells sorted from bone marrow. The source is a donor aged 40 or older with multiple myeloma. The chain combines TRBV10-3 with TRBJ1-3, with 12 bases fitting TRBD1. The DNA for the CDR3 is TGTGCCATCACCGGGACAGGGGGCGAAAACACCATATATTTT. Residues: CAITGTGGENTIYF.